A single sample gave rise to the 5 T cell receptor beta chains below, sequenced in a study of pediatric ulcerative colitis. The data were produced by immunoSEQ multiplex PCR, yet TCRdb's version contains in-frame clones alone and is incomplete. The table shows 30,000 to 35,000 clones, with about 81% occurring only once. The rectum was sampled with one to two pinch biopsies at colonoscopy. Sequenced material: gut tissue. These TCRs come from a boy aged 5-17 years with mild ulcerative colitis.

V is TRBV5-4 and J is TRBJ2-2; TRBD2 matches 14 bases. The CDR3 extends over 16 amino acids. V gave up 4 bases and J gave up 8 bases; unmatched junction bases: 7. Germline V lookup: CDR1 SGHNT, CDR2 YYREEE (reference sequence). The CDR3 nucleotides are TGTGCCAGCAGCATTACGGGACTAGCGGGGGCAGGGGAGCTGTTTTTT. Translated: CASSITGLAGAGELFF. Full variable domain (rest looked up from reference TRBV5-4 and TRBJ2-2): ETGVTQSPTHLIKTRGQQVTLRCSSQSGHNTVSWYQQALGQGPQFIFQYYREEENGRGNFPPRFSGLQFPNYSSELNVNALELDDSALYLCASSITGLAGAGELFFGEGSRLTVL.

The rearrangement joins TRBV5-4 to TRBJ2-3, with no clear D. The V gene lost 2 bases and the J gene lost 2 bases, with 12 bases spanning the gap. Germline values: CDR1 SGHNT, CDR2 YYREEE (reference sequence). CDR3 size: 15 residues. CDR3 in DNA: TGTGCCAGCAGCTTAACGCAAGGATCCACAGATACGCAGTATTTT. Translated: CASSLTQGSTDTQYF.

The rearrangement joins TRBV5-1 to TRBJ2-3, with TRBD2 identical over 9 bases. The ends lost 7 bases at V and 6 bases at J; junction bases unmatched: 12. The germline V gene has CDR1 SGHRS and CDR2 YFSETQ. This CDR3 has 15 residues. CDR3 sequence reads: CASGASGALADTQYF. The CDR3 region has the DNA TGCGCCAGCGGTGCTAGCGGGGCCCTGGCGGATACGCAGTATTTT.

The gene calls are TRBV11-2 and TRBJ2-7; weak D call: TRBD2 (6 bases). V dropped 4 bases and J dropped 9 bases, with 10 bases sitting between them. The germline gives CDR1 SGHAT, CDR2 FQNNGV. This CDR3 contains 11 residues. CDR3 nucleotides: TGTGCCAGCAGCTCCCCGGAGGGGCAGTACTTC. This translates into CASSSPEGQYF.

This clone was picked up one time. The chain recombines TRBV28 with TRBJ1-5; tentative D call: TRBD1 (6 bases). The CDR3 sequence is 14 residues long. V lost 2 bases, J lost 5 bases, and 10 bases lay in between. Germline values: CDR1 MDHEN, CDR2 SYDVKM. The CDR3 bases are TGTGCCAGCAGTTTACGGCCAGGGGATCAGCCCCAGCATTTT. This gives the protein CASSLRPGDQPQHF.